The sequence of this T cell receptor beta chain was determined in a study of graft-versus-host responses after intestinal transplantation. Study information: Recipients were given multivisceral, liver-intestinal, or isolated intestinal transplants. The whole recipient group had anti-thymocyte globulin induction followed by tacrolimus and steroids for around three years.

Notes on this clone: The antigen remains unidentified.

Regarding the study as a whole: Allograft graft-versus-host to host-versus-graft clonal ratios ran high in patients with graft-donor T cell macrochimerism. Recipient marrow showed GvH clones, some seen first in ileum or blood.

Germline V gene sequence: CDR1 SGHRS, CDR2 YFSETQ. The CDR3 contains 14 residues. V lost 7 bases, J lost 2 bases, and 16 bases lay in between. Assay used: immunoSEQ multiplex PCR; TCRdb lists only in-frame clones, some missing. The sample contains 7,500 to 9,000 clones, 93% of which appear only once. This TCR derives from a human patient who received an intestinal transplant, so some T cells may come from the graft donor. The gene calls are TRBV5-1 and TRBJ2-7; tentatively, D is TRBD1 (5 bases). Source: PBMCs, taken 11 days after intestinal transplantation. The CDR3 nucleotides are TGCGCCAGCTCCCAAGGGGCAAGAGCCTACGAGCAGTACTTC. Protein: CASSQGARAYEQYF. Looking up the rest from reference TRBV5-1 and TRBJ2-7 gives the full variable domain: KAGVTQTPRYLIKTRGQQVTLSCSPISGHRSVSWYQQTPGQGLQFLFEYFSETQRNKGNFPGRFSGRQFSNSRSEMNVSTLELGDSALYLCASSQGARAYEQYFGPGTRLTVT.